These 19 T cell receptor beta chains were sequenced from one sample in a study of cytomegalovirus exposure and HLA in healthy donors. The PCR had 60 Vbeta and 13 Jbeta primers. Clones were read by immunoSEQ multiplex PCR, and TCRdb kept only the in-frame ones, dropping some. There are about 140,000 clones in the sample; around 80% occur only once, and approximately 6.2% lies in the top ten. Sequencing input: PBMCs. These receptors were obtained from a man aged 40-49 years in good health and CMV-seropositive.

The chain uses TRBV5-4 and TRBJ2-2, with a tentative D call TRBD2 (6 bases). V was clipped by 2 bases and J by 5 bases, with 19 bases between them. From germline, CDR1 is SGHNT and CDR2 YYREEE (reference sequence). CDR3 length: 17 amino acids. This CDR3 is CASSLGVLARGTGELFF. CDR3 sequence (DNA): TGTGCCAGCAGCTTAGGGGTTCTAGCGAGAGGGACCGGGGAGCTGTTTTTT.

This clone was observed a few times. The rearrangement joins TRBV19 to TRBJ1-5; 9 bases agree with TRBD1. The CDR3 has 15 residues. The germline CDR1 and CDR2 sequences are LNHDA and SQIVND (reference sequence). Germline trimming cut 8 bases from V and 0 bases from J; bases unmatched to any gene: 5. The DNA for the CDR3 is TGTGCCAGTCACAGGGGGCCTAATAGCAATCAGCCCCAGCATTTT. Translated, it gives CASHRGPNSNQPQHF.

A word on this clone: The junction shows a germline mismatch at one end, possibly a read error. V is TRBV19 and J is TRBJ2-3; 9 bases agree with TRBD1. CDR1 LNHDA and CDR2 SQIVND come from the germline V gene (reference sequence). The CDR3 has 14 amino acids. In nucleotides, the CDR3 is TGTGCCGGTAGTATCGGGACAGGGACAGATACGCAGTATTTT. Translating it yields CAGSIGTGTDTQYF.

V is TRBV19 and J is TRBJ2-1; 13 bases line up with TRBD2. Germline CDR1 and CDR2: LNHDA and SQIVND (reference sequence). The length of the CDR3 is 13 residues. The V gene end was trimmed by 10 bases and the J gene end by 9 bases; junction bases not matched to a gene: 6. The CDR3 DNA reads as TGTGCCACCGAGGGACTAGCGGGACTTGAGCAGTTCTTC. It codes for CATEGLAGLEQFF. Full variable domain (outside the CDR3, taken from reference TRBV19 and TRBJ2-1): DGGITQSPKYLFRKEGQNVTLSCEQNLNHDAMYWYRQDPGQGLRLIYYSQIVNDFQKGDIAEGYSVSREKKESFPLTVTSAQKNPTAFYLCATEGLAGLEQFFGPGTRLTVL.

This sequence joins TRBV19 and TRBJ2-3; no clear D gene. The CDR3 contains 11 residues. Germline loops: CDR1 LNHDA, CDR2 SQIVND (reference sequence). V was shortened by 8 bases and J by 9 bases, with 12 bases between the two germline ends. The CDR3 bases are TGTGCCAGTGGTGAGGCGCGAACGCAGTATTTT. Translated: CASGEARTQYF.

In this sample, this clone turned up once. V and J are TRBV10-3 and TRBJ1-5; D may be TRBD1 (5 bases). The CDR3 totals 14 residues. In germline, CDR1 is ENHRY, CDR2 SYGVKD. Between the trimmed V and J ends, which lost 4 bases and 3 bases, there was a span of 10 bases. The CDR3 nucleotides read TGTGCCATCAGTGTGAAGGGGCCCAATCAGCCCCAGCATTTT. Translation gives CAISVKGPNQPQHF.

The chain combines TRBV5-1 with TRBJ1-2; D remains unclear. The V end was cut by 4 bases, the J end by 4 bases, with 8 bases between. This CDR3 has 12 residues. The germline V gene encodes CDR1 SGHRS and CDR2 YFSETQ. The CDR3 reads CASSRDFYGYTF. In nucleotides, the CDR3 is TGCGCCAGCAGCCGAGACTTCTATGGCTACACCTTC.

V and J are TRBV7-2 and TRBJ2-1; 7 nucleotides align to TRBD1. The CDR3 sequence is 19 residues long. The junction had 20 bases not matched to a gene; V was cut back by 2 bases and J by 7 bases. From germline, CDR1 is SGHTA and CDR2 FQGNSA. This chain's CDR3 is CASSLLGLLNRGNLNEQFF. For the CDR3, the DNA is TGTGCCAGCAGCTTATTAGGTCTATTGAACAGGGGAAATTTGAATGAGCAGTTCTTC.

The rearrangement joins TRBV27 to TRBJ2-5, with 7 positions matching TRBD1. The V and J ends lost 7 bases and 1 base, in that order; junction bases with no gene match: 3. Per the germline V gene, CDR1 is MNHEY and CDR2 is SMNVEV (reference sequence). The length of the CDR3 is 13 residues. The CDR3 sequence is CASKRDSQETQYF. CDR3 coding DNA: TGTGCCAGCAAAAGGGACAGCCAAGAGACCCAGTACTTC.

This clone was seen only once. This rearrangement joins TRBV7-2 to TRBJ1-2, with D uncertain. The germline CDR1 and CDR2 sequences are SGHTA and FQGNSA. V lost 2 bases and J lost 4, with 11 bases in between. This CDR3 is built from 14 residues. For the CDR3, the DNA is TGTGCCAGCAGCTTATACTTGGTCGGCTATGGCTACACCTTC. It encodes CASSLYLVGYGYTF.

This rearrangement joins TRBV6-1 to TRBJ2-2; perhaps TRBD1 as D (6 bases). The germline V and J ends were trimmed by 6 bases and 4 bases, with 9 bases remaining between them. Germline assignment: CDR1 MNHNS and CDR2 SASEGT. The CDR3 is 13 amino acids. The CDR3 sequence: CASRGQLTGELFF. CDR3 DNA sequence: TGTGCCAGCAGGGGACAACTCACCGGGGAGCTGTTTTTT.

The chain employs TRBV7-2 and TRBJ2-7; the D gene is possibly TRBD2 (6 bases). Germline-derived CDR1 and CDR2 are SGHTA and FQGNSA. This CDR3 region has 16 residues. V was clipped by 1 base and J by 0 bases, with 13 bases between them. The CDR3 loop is CASSLGGGVSSYEQYF. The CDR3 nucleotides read TGTGCCAGCAGCTTAGGTGGCGGGGTGAGCTCCTACGAGCAGTACTTC.

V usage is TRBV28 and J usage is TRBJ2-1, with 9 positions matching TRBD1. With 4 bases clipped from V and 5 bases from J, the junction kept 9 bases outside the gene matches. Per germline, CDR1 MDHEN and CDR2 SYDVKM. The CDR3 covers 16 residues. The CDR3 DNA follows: TGTGCCAGCAGTTCCCCTACAGGGGGCGGGGACAATGAGCAGTTCTTC. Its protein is CASSSPTGGGDNEQFF.

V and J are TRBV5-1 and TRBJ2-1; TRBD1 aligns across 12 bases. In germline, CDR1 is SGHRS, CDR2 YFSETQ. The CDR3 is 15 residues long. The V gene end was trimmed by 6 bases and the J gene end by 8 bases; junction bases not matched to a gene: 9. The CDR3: CASKVGQGANHEQFF. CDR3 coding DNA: TGCGCCAGCAAAGTGGGACAGGGGGCCAACCATGAGCAGTTCTTC.

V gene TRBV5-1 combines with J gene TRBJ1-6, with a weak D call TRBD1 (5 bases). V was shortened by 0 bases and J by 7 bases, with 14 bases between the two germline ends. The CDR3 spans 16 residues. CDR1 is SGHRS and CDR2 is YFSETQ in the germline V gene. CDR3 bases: TGCGCCAGCAGCTTGGGGATGACAGTTAGGAATTCACCCCTCCACTTT. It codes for CASSLGMTVRNSPLHF.

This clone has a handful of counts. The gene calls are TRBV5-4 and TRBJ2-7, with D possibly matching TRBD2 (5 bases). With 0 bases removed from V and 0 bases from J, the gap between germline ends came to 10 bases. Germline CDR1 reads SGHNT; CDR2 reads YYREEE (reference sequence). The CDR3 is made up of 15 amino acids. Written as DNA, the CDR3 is TGTGCCAGCAGCTTGGGGACTTTAAGCTCCTACGAGCAGTACTTC. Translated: CASSLGTLSSYEQYF.

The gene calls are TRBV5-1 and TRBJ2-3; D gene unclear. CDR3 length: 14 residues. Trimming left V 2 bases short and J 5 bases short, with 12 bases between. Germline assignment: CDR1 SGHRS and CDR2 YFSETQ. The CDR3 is CASSLSTSKDTQYF. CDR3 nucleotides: TGCGCCAGCAGCTTATCCACATCGAAAGATACGCAGTATTTT.

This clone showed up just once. CDR3 sequence: CASSLGGGSLEQYF. In DNA, the CDR3 is TGTGCCAGCAGTTTAGGGGGGGGCAGTTTGGAGCAGTACTTC. The chain recombines TRBV28 with TRBJ2-7; D is possibly TRBD2 (7 bases). The CDR3 consists of 14 residues. Trimming shortened V by 2 bases and J by 7 bases, and 15 bases separated the two germline ends. Germline loops: CDR1 MDHEN, CDR2 SYDVKM.

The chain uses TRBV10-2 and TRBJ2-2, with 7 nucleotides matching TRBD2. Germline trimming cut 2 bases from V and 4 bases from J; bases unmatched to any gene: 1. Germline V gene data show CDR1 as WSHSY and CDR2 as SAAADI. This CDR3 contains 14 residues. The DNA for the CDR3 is TGCGCCAGCAGTGAGGGGAGGGTCACCGGGGAGCTGTTTTTT. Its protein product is CASSEGRVTGELFF.